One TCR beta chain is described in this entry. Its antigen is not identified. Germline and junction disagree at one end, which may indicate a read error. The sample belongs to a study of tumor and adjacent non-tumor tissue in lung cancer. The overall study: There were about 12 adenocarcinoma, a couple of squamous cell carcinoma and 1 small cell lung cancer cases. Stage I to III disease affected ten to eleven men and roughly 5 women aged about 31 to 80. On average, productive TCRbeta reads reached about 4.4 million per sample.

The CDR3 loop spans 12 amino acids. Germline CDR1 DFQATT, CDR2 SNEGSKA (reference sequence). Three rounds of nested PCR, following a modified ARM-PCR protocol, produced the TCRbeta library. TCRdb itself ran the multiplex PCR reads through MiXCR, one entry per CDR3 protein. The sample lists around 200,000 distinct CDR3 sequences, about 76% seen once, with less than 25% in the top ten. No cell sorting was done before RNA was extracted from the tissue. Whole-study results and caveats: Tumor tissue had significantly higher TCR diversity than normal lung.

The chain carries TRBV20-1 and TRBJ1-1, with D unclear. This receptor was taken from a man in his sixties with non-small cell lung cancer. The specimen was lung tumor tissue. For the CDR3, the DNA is TGCAGTGCTAGATCCGGGAACACTGAAGCGTTCTTT. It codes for CSARSGNTEAFF.